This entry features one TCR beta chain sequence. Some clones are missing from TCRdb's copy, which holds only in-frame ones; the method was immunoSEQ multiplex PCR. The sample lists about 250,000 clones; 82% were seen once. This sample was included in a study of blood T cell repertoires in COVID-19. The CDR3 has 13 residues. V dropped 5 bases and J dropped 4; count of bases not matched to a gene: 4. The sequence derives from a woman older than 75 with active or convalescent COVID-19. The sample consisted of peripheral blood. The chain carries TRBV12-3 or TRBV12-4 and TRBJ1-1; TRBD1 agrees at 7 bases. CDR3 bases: TGTGCCAGCAGTCCAGGGGGAGGCACTGAAGCTTTCTTT. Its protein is CASSPGGGTEAFF.